The following is a TCR beta chain sequence with its context. This sample stems from a study of blood T cell repertoires in COVID-19. Study summary: Samples representing acute and convalescent COVID-19 were sourced from the United States, Italy and Spain. The cDNA or gDNA used as material had been derived from T cells, B-cell-depleted T cells, or PBMCs.

TCRdb's copy holds only in-frame clones and misses some; the assay was immunoSEQ multiplex PCR. The sample contains around 310,000 clones, about 90% of which appear only once. Sequences were obtained from PBMCs or T cells enriched from blood (not recorded which). The receptor comes from a woman under 40 who had recovered from COVID-19.

CDR3 in amino acids: CASSQEGATGTEAFF. The CDR3 DNA reads as TGCGCCAGCAGCCAAGAGGGGGCCACGGGCACTGAAGCTTTCTTT. The chain couples TRBV4-1 to TRBJ1-1; TRBD1 is a possible D gene (6 bases). V lost 0 bases, J lost 4 bases, and 12 bases lay in between. The CDR3 covers 15 residues. The germline V gene has CDR1 MGHRA and CDR2 YSYEKL.